These 16 T cell receptor beta chains share one sample of origin, sequenced in a study of T cells after yellow fever vaccination. TCRdb re-derived calls from the 5' RACE reads in MiXCR, one entry per CDR3 protein. The profile shows about 580,000 distinct CDR3 sequences, around a sixth of them singletons. The sample here was PBMCs, taken 5 days after the first yellow fever vaccination. The receptor source for this set is a man younger than 30 who received the YFV17D yellow fever vaccine.

The chain links TRBV5-4 to TRBJ1-6, with 10 positions matching TRBD1. The CDR3 covers 15 residues. J gave up 10 bases and V 4 bases, and 8 bases lay outside the gene matches. CDR1 is SGHNT and CDR2 is YYREEE in the germline V gene (reference sequence). CDR3: CASSGTGASGSPLHF. CDR3 in DNA: TGTGCCAGCAGCGGGACAGGGGCGTCGGGCTCACCCCTCCACTTT.

This clonotype was counted a few times. CDR3 in DNA: TGTGCCAGCACGGGACAGGGGTACACTGAAGCTTTCTTT. Its translation is CASTGQGYTEAFF. The chain recombines TRBV27 with TRBJ1-1; TRBD1 aligns across 10 bases. Germline CDR1 and CDR2: MNHEY and SMNVEV (reference sequence). This CDR3 contains 13 residues. Losses at the gene ends were 7 bases for V and 3 bases for J; bases not matched to a gene: 2.

This clonotype has only a few counts. The chain is built from TRBV2 and TRBJ2-7; no firm D call. The CDR3 sequence is 12 residues long. Trimming took 7 bases from V and 3 from J, leaving 10 bases between them. Germline values: CDR1 SNHLY, CDR2 FYNNEI. CDR3 DNA sequence: TGTGCCAGCATTTACTCCCTCTACGAGCAGTACGTC. This translates into CASIYSLYEQYV.

This clonotype occurred a few times. This sequence joins TRBV4-3 and TRBJ1-4; no firm D call. The CDR3 spans 16 residues. CDR1 and CDR2 from the germline V gene are LGHNA and YSLEER. Trimming shortened V by 0 bases and J by 0 bases, and 8 bases separated the two germline ends. DNA of the CDR3: TGCGCCAGCAGCCAAGATTGGGCAGCAACTAATGAAAAACTGTTTTTT. Translating it yields CASSQDWAATNEKLFF.

This clonotype was recorded many times. The chain joins TRBV6-2 or TRBV6-3 to TRBJ1-2, with a weak D call TRBD1 (6 bases). This CDR3 has 14 residues. Per germline, CDR1 MNHEY and CDR2 SVGEGT. V lost 5 bases and J lost 4, with 14 bases in between. The CDR3 loop is CASSMDRSGYGYTF. The DNA for the CDR3 is TGTGCCAGCAGTATGGACAGATCAGGCTATGGCTACACCTTC.

This clonotype showed up many times. The chain combines TRBV5-1 with TRBJ2-1; D tentatively reads TRBD1 or TRBD2 (7 bases each). CDR3 length: 17 amino acids. V shed 4 bases and J shed 0 bases, with 17 bases lying between them. Germline loops: CDR1 SGHRS, CDR2 YFSETQ. CDR3 amino acids: CASSKGASGSSYNEQFF. CDR3 coding DNA: TGCGCCAGCAGCAAGGGGGCTAGCGGTAGCTCCTACAATGAGCAGTTCTTC.

The chain recombines TRBV6-1 with TRBJ1-5; D gene ambiguous. The germline V gene has CDR1 MNHNS and CDR2 SASEGT. This CDR3 has 16 amino acids. Trimming removed 2 bases at V and 5 bases at J, with 16 bases between. The CDR3 region has the DNA TGTGCCAGCAGTGAATTGGTTTACTCATGGTATCAGCCCCAGCATTTT. This codes for CASSELVYSWYQPQHF.

The chain links TRBV28 to TRBJ1-2; perhaps TRBD1 as D (5 bases). Deletions cut 3 bases from V and 4 bases from J, with 18 bases between. CDR3 length: 16 residues. Germline assignment: CDR1 MDHEN and CDR2 SYDVKM. The CDR3 loop reads CASSFRGGAGIYGYTF. DNA of the CDR3: TGTGCCAGCAGTTTTAGGGGCGGCGCAGGCATCTATGGCTACACCTTC.

This clonotype has a handful of counts. This chain joins TRBV7-2 and TRBJ1-1, with unresolved D. The CDR3 contains 15 residues. Per the germline V gene, CDR1 is SGHTA and CDR2 is FQGNSA. V lost 0 bases to trimming and J lost 2 bases, with 10 bases between them. CDR3 loop: CASSLAGYRNTEAFF. The CDR3 bases are TGTGCCAGCAGCTTAGCTGGGTACAGAAACACTGAAGCTTTCTTT.

This clonotype was counted ten times or more. The chain joins TRBV7-8 to TRBJ2-7; no definite D call. Germline values: CDR1 SGHVS, CDR2 FQNEAQ. Trimming took off 1 base at V and 6 bases at J, with 7 bases between the two ends. This CDR3 contains 12 residues. This CDR3 is CASSLGRIEQYF. The CDR3 DNA reads TGTGCCAGCAGCTTAGGTCGTATCGAGCAGTACTTC.

This clonotype appeared a few times. CDR3 amino acids: CATCPTGLKNTEAFF. CDR3 DNA: TGTGCCACCTGCCCGACAGGGCTGAAGAACACTGAAGCTTTCTTT. The chain employs TRBV19 and TRBJ1-1, with 7 bases that match TRBD1. The CDR3 has 15 amino acids. V lost 10 bases to trimming and J lost 1 base; unmatched junction nucleotides: 12. Germline CDR1 LNHDA, CDR2 SQIVND (reference sequence).

This clonotype was seen a few times. The chain joins TRBV12-3 or TRBV12-4 to TRBJ1-5; D is unclear. The CDR3 length is 14 residues. Deletions cut 7 bases from V and 1 base from J, with 11 bases between. CDR3 sequence (DNA): TGTGCCAGCAACCCAACCGTGAGCAATCAGCCCCAGCATTTT. It translates to CASNPTVSNQPQHF.

V and J are TRBV20-1 and TRBJ2-7, with 7 bases lining up with TRBD1. Germline lookup yields CDR1 DFQATT and CDR2 SNEGSKA (reference sequence). With V trimmed by 6 bases and J by 4 bases, 6 bases remained unmatched. This CDR3 has 12 amino acids. CDR3 bases: TGCAGTGCCAAGGGGACAGATTACGAGCAGTACGTC. Residues: CSAKGTDYEQYV.

This chain links TRBV7-9 with TRBJ2-6; TRBD1 agrees at 9 bases. The CDR3 is made up of 17 amino acids. Germline V gives CDR1 SEHNR, CDR2 FQNEAQ (reference sequence). J was trimmed by 0 bases and V by 4 bases; bases with no gene match: 4. The CDR3 loop is CASSWDRAHSGANVLTF. The DNA for the CDR3 is TGTGCCAGCAGCTGGGACAGGGCGCACTCTGGGGCCAACGTCCTGACTTTC.

This clonotype was counted a few times. The chain uses TRBV10-3 and TRBJ2-7; TRBD1 matches 8 bases. V was pared by 2 bases and J by 5 bases, with 5 bases of the junction left unmatched. Germline CDR1 is ENHRY and CDR2 is SYGVKD. The CDR3 consists of 14 residues. CDR3: CAISERQGQNEQYF. CDR3 nucleotide sequence: TGTGCCATCAGTGAGAGACAGGGGCAGAACGAGCAGTACTTC.

The rearrangement joins TRBV29-1 to TRBJ2-7, with TRBD1 matching over 8 bases. Germline CDR1 SQVTM, CDR2 ANQGSEA. After removal of 7 bases from V and 3 bases from J, the junction contained 5 bases not matched to a gene. The CDR3 extends over 12 amino acids. The CDR3 reads CSAQGQGYEQYV. The CDR3 bases are TGCAGCGCTCAAGGACAGGGCTACGAGCAGTACGTC.